The 15 T cell receptor beta chains presented below share a single source sample, sequenced in a study of regulatory T cells in long-lasting Graves disease. As to time point: newly diagnosed GD, antithyroid drugs for less than 3 months. Generation of the TCR library employed RNA extracted from PBMCs. Construction of the TCR beta libraries employed iRepertoire HTBI primers in conjunction with Arm-PCR of CDR3 regions. MiXCR, applied by TCRdb to the multiplex PCR reads, yields one record per CDR3 protein. The data contain over 450,000 distinct CDR3 sequences, around 12% of them singletons. The same data also contributed to another study, on T cells in Graves' hyperthyroidism and ophthalmopathy.

Sequenced here: peripheral blood mononuclear cells (PBMCs), sampled at new diagnosis, from a patient treated with antithyroid drugs. These receptors all stem from a woman aged 25 to 39 with Graves disease.

This clonotype has a count of ten or more. The chain has TRBV15 and TRBJ1-6; D is possibly TRBD1 (6 bases). Germline V gene lookup returns CDR1 LNHNV and CDR2 YYDKDF (reference sequence). This CDR3 region has 13 residues. The V end was cut by 5 bases, the J end by 9 bases, with 11 bases between. The CDR3 protein is CATSANRVSPLHF. CDR3 nucleotides: TGTGCCACCAGCGCTAACAGGGTTTCACCCCTCCACTTT.

The table lists this clonotype with a few counts. The chain uses TRBV7-3 and TRBJ2-1; D gene ambiguous. CDR3 size: 8 residues. Per the germline V gene, CDR1 is SGHTA and CDR2 is FQGTGA. CDR3 sequence: CSTNEQFF. The CDR3 bases are TGTTCCACCAATGAGCAGTTCTTC.

This clonotype was counted many times. V is TRBV30 and J is TRBJ1-2; D unclear. The V end lost 4 bases, the J end lost 3 bases, and 15 bases lay between the germline ends. From germline, CDR1 is GTSNPN and CDR2 SVGIG (reference sequence). CDR3 length equals 14 residues. The CDR3 sequence is CAWTYSHRDYGYTF. DNA of the CDR3: TGTGCCTGGACCTACTCCCACCGGGACTATGGCTACACCTTC.

J is TRBJ2-7 and V is TRBV20-1; D may be TRBD1 or TRBD2 (5 bases each). V was pared by 6 bases and J by 1 base, with 13 bases between. Germline CDR1 reads DFQATT; CDR2 reads SNEGSKA (reference sequence). This CDR3 is 13 amino acids long. CDR3 amino acids: CSAPVRGSYEQYF. For the CDR3, the DNA is TGCAGTGCCCCAGTGAGGGGATCCTACGAGCAGTACTTC.

The table lists this clonotype with a few counts. J is TRBJ2-2 and V is TRBV7-3, with TRBD1 matching over 8 bases. V was pared by 5 bases and J by 4 bases, with 6 bases of the junction left unmatched. CDR3 length: 15 amino acids. The germline V gene encodes CDR1 SGHTA and CDR2 FQGTGA. The CDR3 reads CASSVTGAPTGELFF. The CDR3, as DNA: TGTGCCAGCAGCGTGACAGGGGCCCCCACCGGGGAGCTGTTTTTT.

The V and J genes are TRBV12-3 or TRBV12-4 and TRBJ2-1; the D gene could be TRBD1 or TRBD2 (6 bases each). The CDR3 sequence is 15 residues long. V lost 5 bases and J lost 0, with 11 bases in between. As DNA, the CDR3 is TGTGCCAGCAGTACGGGGGCTAGCTCCTACAATGAGCAGTTCTTC. Residues: CASSTGASSYNEQFF.

Ten or more counts support this clonotype. The CDR3 region has the DNA TGTGCCAGCAGCCCCGGGACAGGGGGCTGGGGAGCTTTCTTT. Amino acid sequence: CASSPGTGGWGAFF. The V gene is TRBV3-1, the J gene TRBJ1-1; 12 bases map to TRBD1. Germline CDR1 reads LGHDT; CDR2 reads YNNKEL (reference sequence). CDR3 length equals 14 residues. The V gene end was trimmed by 4 bases and the J gene end by 10 bases; junction bases not matched to a gene: 7.

This rearrangement joins TRBV4-1 to TRBJ1-1, with D possibly matching TRBD1 (5 bases). Trimming cost V 8 bases and J 0 bases, with 13 bases left between them. Germline-derived CDR1 and CDR2 are MGHRA and YSYEKL. This CDR3 comprises 14 residues. CDR3 amino acids: CASGRGGMNTEAFF. The CDR3 nucleotides read TGCGCCAGCGGCCGGGGCGGTATGAACACTGAAGCTTTCTTT.

This clonotype was seen more than once but under ten times. Since a much larger clone is just one base distant, this may be a read error. The conserved phenylalanine or tryptophan is not found at the CDR3 terminus, so this likely reflects a read error. This chain connects TRBV7-2 to TRBJ1-2, with unresolved D. CDR3 length: 13 amino acids. V lost 3 bases and J 2 bases, leaving 7 bases between the germline ends. CDR1 SGHTA and CDR2 FQGNSA come from the germline V gene. CDR3: CASSFQTNYGYTL. The CDR3 DNA is TGTGCCAGCAGCTTTCAGACCAACTATGGCTACACCCTC.

The V and J genes are TRBV7-2 and TRBJ1-1, with unresolved D. Per germline, CDR1 SGHTA and CDR2 FQGNSA. The V gene lost 5 bases and the J gene lost 0 bases, with 13 bases spanning the gap. The CDR3 length is 15 residues. CDR3 region: CASSAPPGMNTEAFF. Written as DNA, the CDR3 is TGTGCCAGCAGCGCCCCCCCGGGCATGAACACTGAAGCTTTCTTT.

This clonotype is a singleton in its sample. It is likely a read error: a sequence one base away is far more abundant. The chain links TRBV2 to TRBJ1-5; 8 nucleotides match TRBD1. Germline CDR1 is SNHLY and CDR2 is FYNNEI. J lost 6 bases, V lost 5 bases, and 9 bases had no gene match. This CDR3 is built from 15 residues. This CDR3 reads CASSPRTGRSQPQHF. CDR3 DNA sequence: TGTGCCAGCAGTCCCCGGACAGGGAGAAGTCAGCCCCAGCATTTT.

This clonotype was detected ten times or more. V usage is TRBV28 and J usage is TRBJ1-4, with 7 positions matching TRBD1. V gave up 7 bases and J gave up 4 bases; unmatched junction bases: 3. The CDR3 has 13 amino acids. Germline V gene sequence: CDR1 MDHEN, CDR2 SYDVKM. The CDR3 loop reads CASTQGDNEKLFF. DNA for the CDR3: TGTGCCAGCACCCAGGGGGATAATGAAAAACTGTTTTTT. The full variable domain, its missing parts supplied by reference TRBV28 and TRBJ1-4, is DVKVTQSSRYLVKRTGEKVFLECVQDMDHENMFWYRQDPGLGLRLIYFSYDVKMKEKGDIPEGYSVSREKKERFSLILESASTNQTSMYLCASTQGDNEKLFFGSGTQLSVL.

Concerning this clonotype: A read error may explain this, as a much larger clone is one base away. The chain links TRBV28 to TRBJ2-7; weak D call: TRBD2 (5 bases). V was cut by 3 bases and J by 3 bases, with 12 bases left in between. This CDR3 is 14 amino acids long. Germline values: CDR1 MDHEN, CDR2 SYDVKM. CDR3 sequence reads: CASSLIGRLYEQYF. The CDR3, as DNA: TGTGCCAGCAGTTTGATAGGGAGACTCTACGAGCAGTACTTC.

This clonotype was recorded at least ten times. The chain employs TRBV30 and TRBJ1-1; the match to TRBD1 covers 10 bases. CDR1 and CDR2 from the germline V gene are GTSNPN and SVGIG (reference sequence). V lost 0 bases, J lost 4 bases, and 5 bases stayed unmatched. This CDR3 has 15 amino acids. The CDR3 is CAWSVGRTGGTEAFF. CDR3 in DNA: TGTGCCTGGAGTGTGGGGAGGACAGGGGGCACTGAAGCTTTCTTT.

This clonotype was recorded many times. V is TRBV30 and J is TRBJ2-7, with D unclear. V lost 4 bases to trimming and J lost 5 bases, with 9 bases between them. This CDR3 has 11 amino acids. Germline V gene lookup returns CDR1 GTSNPN and CDR2 SVGIG (reference sequence). CDR3 DNA sequence: TGTGCCTGGACAGGTTTCGACGAGCAGTACTTC. It translates to CAWTGFDEQYF.